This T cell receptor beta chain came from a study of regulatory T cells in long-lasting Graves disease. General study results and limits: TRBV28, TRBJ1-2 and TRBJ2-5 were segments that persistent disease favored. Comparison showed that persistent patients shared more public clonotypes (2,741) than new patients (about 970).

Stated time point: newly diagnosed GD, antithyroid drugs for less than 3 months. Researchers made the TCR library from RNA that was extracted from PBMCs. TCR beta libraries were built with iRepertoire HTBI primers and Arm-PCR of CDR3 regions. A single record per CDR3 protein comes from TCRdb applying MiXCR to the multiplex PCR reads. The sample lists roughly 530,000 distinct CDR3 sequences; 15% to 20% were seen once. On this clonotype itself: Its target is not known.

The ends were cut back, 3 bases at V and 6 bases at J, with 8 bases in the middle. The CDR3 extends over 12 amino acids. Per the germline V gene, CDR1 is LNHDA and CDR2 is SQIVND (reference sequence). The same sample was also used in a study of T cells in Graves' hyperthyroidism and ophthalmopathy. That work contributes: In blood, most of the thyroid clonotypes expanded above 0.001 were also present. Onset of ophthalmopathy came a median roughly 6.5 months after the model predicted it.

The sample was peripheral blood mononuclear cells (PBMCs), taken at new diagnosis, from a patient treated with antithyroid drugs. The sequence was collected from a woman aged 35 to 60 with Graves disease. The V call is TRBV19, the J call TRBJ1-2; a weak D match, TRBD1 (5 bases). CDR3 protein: CASSISGNGYTF. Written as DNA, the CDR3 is TGTGCCAGTAGTATCTCAGGGAATGGCTACACCTTC.